A selection of T cell receptor beta chains follows, all from one sample in a study of CD8 T cells in ankylosing spondylitis. TCRdb ran MiXCR on the 5' RACE reads and lists one entry per CDR3 protein. This table has approximately 550,000 distinct CDR3 sequences, about 13% appearing once. The sequenced sample was blood, either unsorted or a sorted T cell fraction (not recorded which). The receptors here all came from a male donor with ankylosing spondylitis. Both conserved end residues are part of each CDR3. Fields, in order: D gene, clone size, V gene, J gene, CDR3 protein, CDR3 DNA. The D gene is left open where the match is weak. Not all rows give a size; the values are once, few, many and, for expanded clones, a class.

d_gene: TRBD1; abundance: many; v_gene: TRBV5-1; j_gene: TRBJ2-7; CDR3aa: CASSLGQGGYEQYF; CDR3nt: TGTGCCAGCAGCCTCGGACAGGGTGGTTACGAGCAGTACTTC
d_gene: TRBD2; abundance: few; v_gene: TRBV9; j_gene: TRBJ2-3; CDR3aa: CASSVEGGSPSTDTQYF; CDR3nt: TGTGCCAGCAGCGTAGAAGGCGGGAGCCCTAGCACAGATACGCAGTATTTT
d_gene: TRBD1; abundance: many; v_gene: TRBV7-9; j_gene: TRBJ2-7; CDR3aa: CASSFDGTGEQYF; CDR3nt: TGTGCCAGCAGCTTCGACGGGACAGGGGAGCAGTACTTC
d_gene: TRBD2; abundance: few; v_gene: TRBV24-1; j_gene: TRBJ2-1; CDR3aa: CATSDSIAGGSSEQFF; CDR3nt: TGTGCCACCAGTGACAGCATAGCGGGAGGGTCGTCTGAGCAGTTCTTC
d_gene: TRBD2; abundance: few; v_gene: TRBV4-2; j_gene: TRBJ2-1; CDR3aa: CASSHGLAGAGEQFF; CDR3nt: TGTGCCAGCAGCCATGGACTAGCGGGTGCCGGTGAGCAGTTCTTC
d_gene: TRBD1; abundance: many; v_gene: TRBV2; j_gene: TRBJ2-3; CDR3aa: CASSPTGVTDTQYF; CDR3nt: TGTGCCAGCAGCCCCACAGGGGTCACAGATACGCAGTATTTT
d_gene: NA; abundance: many; v_gene: TRBV20-1; j_gene: TRBJ2-1; CDR3aa: CSARGAAYNEQFF; CDR3nt: TGCAGTGCTAGAGGAGCGGCCTACAATGAGCAGTTCTTC
d_gene: TRBD2; abundance: few; v_gene: TRBV20-1; j_gene: TRBJ2-5; CDR3aa: CSASRPSGRPQETQYF; CDR3nt: TGCAGTGCTAGCCGACCAAGCGGGAGGCCCCAAGAGACCCAGTACTTC
d_gene: NA; abundance: many; v_gene: TRBV7-2; j_gene: TRBJ2-7; CDR3aa: CASSLGWQNYEQYF; CDR3nt: TGTGCCAGCAGCTTAGGCTGGCAGAACTACGAGCAGTACTTC
d_gene: TRBD1; abundance: few; v_gene: TRBV4-1; j_gene: TRBJ2-2; CDR3aa: CASSQDRTGNTGELFF; CDR3nt: TGCGCCAGCAGCCAAGATCGGACAGGGAACACCGGGGAGCTGTTTTTT
d_gene: NA; abundance: NA; v_gene: TRBV19; j_gene: TRBJ2-2; CDR3aa: CASRIGRQSGELFF; CDR3nt: TGTGCCAGTAGGATAGGGAGACAGTCCGGGGAGCTGTTTTTT
d_gene: NA; abundance: few; v_gene: TRBV5-1; j_gene: TRBJ1-2; CDR3aa: CASSLAGGGDYGYTF; CDR3nt: TGCGCCAGCAGCTTGGCCGGCGGGGGAGACTATGGCTACACCTTC
d_gene: TRBD2; abundance: few; v_gene: TRBV28; j_gene: TRBJ2-1; CDR3aa: CASSSGTSGSTSYNEQFF; CDR3nt: TGTGCCAGCAGTTCTGGGACTAGCGGCTCAACCTCCTACAATGAGCAGTTCTTC
d_gene: NA; abundance: NA; v_gene: TRBV18; j_gene: TRBJ2-3; CDR3aa: CASSPRSADTQYF; CDR3nt: TGTGCCAGCTCACCACGTTCCGCGGATACGCAGTATTTT
d_gene: TRBD1; abundance: NA; v_gene: TRBV20-1; j_gene: TRBJ2-6; CDR3aa: CSARTTGGSGANVLTF; CDR3nt: TGCAGTGCTAGAACGACAGGGGGAAGTGGGGCCAACGTCCTGACTTTC
d_gene: NA; abundance: many; v_gene: TRBV12-3/TRBV12-4; j_gene: TRBJ1-1; CDR3aa: CASSLWAEGTTEAFF; CDR3nt: TGTGCCAGCAGTTTATGGGCGGAGGGGACCACTGAAGCTTTCTTT
d_gene: TRBD2; abundance: few; v_gene: TRBV5-1; j_gene: TRBJ2-7; CDR3aa: CASSPGTSGDSYEQYF; CDR3nt: TGCGCCAGCAGCCCAGGGACTAGCGGGGACTCCTACGAGCAGTACTTC
d_gene: NA; abundance: NA; v_gene: TRBV11-2; j_gene: TRBJ2-5; CDR3aa: CASSRTGGAPQETQYF; CDR3nt: TGTGCCAGCAGCCGCACTGGCGGGGCCCCCCAAGAGACCCAGTACTTC
d_gene: TRBD1; abundance: many; v_gene: TRBV3-1; j_gene: TRBJ1-2; CDR3aa: CASSPVGQEVGYTF; CDR3nt: TGTGCCAGCAGCCCCGTGGGACAGGAAGTCGGCTACACCTTC
d_gene: NA; abundance: many; v_gene: TRBV5-1; j_gene: TRBJ2-5; CDR3aa: CASSFFEETQYF; CDR3nt: TGCGCCAGCAGCTTTTTCGAAGAGACCCAGTACTTC
d_gene: TRBD2; abundance: NA; v_gene: TRBV20-1; j_gene: TRBJ2-4; CDR3aa: CSAEAFGLAANIQYF; CDR3nt: TGCAGTGCCGAAGCGTTCGGACTAGCGGCAAACATTCAGTACTTC
d_gene: NA; abundance: few; v_gene: TRBV20-1; j_gene: TRBJ2-4; CDR3aa: CSARGGDIQYF; CDR3nt: TGCAGTGCTAGAGGAGGAGACATTCAGTACTTC
d_gene: TRBD2; abundance: NA; v_gene: TRBV20-1; j_gene: TRBJ2-5; CDR3aa: CSARDTGSGGQETQYF; CDR3nt: TGCAGTGCTAGAGATACTGGTAGCGGGGGTCAAGAGACCCAGTACTTC
d_gene: TRBD2; abundance: many; v_gene: TRBV10-3; j_gene: TRBJ2-5; CDR3aa: CAISESPSGSETQYF; CDR3nt: TGTGCCATCAGTGAGAGTCCCAGCGGGAGTGAGACCCAGTACTTC
d_gene: TRBD1; abundance: many; v_gene: TRBV6-1; j_gene: TRBJ1-1; CDR3aa: CASSWTGGSYTEAFF; CDR3nt: TGTGCCAGCTCATGGACAGGAGGCTCCTACACTGAAGCTTTCTTT
d_gene: NA; abundance: few; v_gene: TRBV7-2; j_gene: TRBJ2-1; CDR3aa: CASSLEGRQTYNEQFF; CDR3nt: TGTGCCAGCAGCTTAGAAGGGCGACAGACCTACAATGAGCAGTTCTTC
d_gene: NA; abundance: many; v_gene: TRBV12-3/TRBV12-4; j_gene: TRBJ2-5; CDR3aa: CASSLREKETQYF; CDR3nt: TGTGCCAGCAGCCTTCGAGAGAAAGAGACCCAGTACTTC
d_gene: NA; abundance: few; v_gene: TRBV7-2; j_gene: TRBJ2-1; CDR3aa: CASSQFSRNEQFF; CDR3nt: TGTGCCAGCAGCCAATTTAGCCGGAATGAGCAGTTCTTC
d_gene: TRBD1; abundance: few; v_gene: TRBV6-1; j_gene: TRBJ1-1; CDR3aa: CASSEAGQGRSEAFF; CDR3nt: TGTGCCAGCAGTGAAGCGGGACAGGGAAGGTCTGAAGCTTTCTTT
d_gene: TRBD2; abundance: few; v_gene: TRBV11-2; j_gene: TRBJ2-2; CDR3aa: CASSYGTSGPGELFF; CDR3nt: TGTGCCAGCAGCTACGGGACTAGCGGGCCCGGGGAGCTGTTTTTT
d_gene: NA; abundance: NA; v_gene: TRBV7-8; j_gene: TRBJ1-3; CDR3aa: CASSLERTYGNTIYF; CDR3nt: TGTGCCAGCAGCTTAGAAAGGACCTATGGAAACACCATATATTTT
d_gene: NA; abundance: NA; v_gene: TRBV3-1; j_gene: TRBJ1-1; CDR3aa: CASSQDPGGMNTEAFF; CDR3nt: TGTGCCAGCAGCCAAGACCCTGGGGGCATGAACACTGAAGCTTTCTTT
d_gene: NA; abundance: few; v_gene: TRBV11-2; j_gene: TRBJ1-4; CDR3aa: CASSLALNEKLFF; CDR3nt: TGTGCCAGCAGCTTAGCTTTAAATGAAAAACTGTTTTTT
d_gene: TRBD1; abundance: few; v_gene: TRBV10-3; j_gene: TRBJ1-2; CDR3aa: CAIRLQGSGYTF; CDR3nt: TGTGCCATCAGGCTACAGGGGAGCGGCTACACCTTC
d_gene: TRBD2; abundance: NA; v_gene: TRBV24-1; j_gene: TRBJ2-5; CDR3aa: CATSDFSGTSFETQYF; CDR3nt: TGTGCCACCAGTGATTTTTCCGGGACTAGCTTTGAGACCCAGTACTTC
d_gene: NA; abundance: NA; v_gene: TRBV20-1; j_gene: TRBJ2-2; CDR3aa: CSARDPQDSTGELFF; CDR3nt: TGCAGTGCTAGAGATCCCCAGGACAGCACCGGGGAGCTGTTTTTT
d_gene: NA; abundance: many; v_gene: TRBV3-1; j_gene: TRBJ2-7; CDR3aa: CASSQDRGGTLLYEQYF; CDR3nt: TGTGCCAGCAGCCAAGATCGGGGCGGGACATTACTCTACGAGCAGTACTTC
d_gene: NA; abundance: few; v_gene: TRBV20-1; j_gene: TRBJ1-2; CDR3aa: CSARGIDRTRGYTF; CDR3nt: TGCAGTGCTAGAGGCATTGACAGGACAAGAGGCTACACCTTC
d_gene: NA; abundance: many; v_gene: TRBV4-1; j_gene: TRBJ2-3; CDR3aa: CASSLEPLPPSDTQYF; CDR3nt: TGCGCCAGCAGCCTAGAACCCCTACCCCCCTCAGATACGCAGTATTTT
d_gene: NA; abundance: NA; v_gene: TRBV24-1; j_gene: TRBJ2-3; CDR3aa: CATSDRVPLESTDTQYF; CDR3nt: TGTGCCACCAGTGATCGCGTTCCACTAGAGAGCACAGATACGCAGTATTTT
d_gene: NA; abundance: NA; v_gene: TRBV5-5; j_gene: TRBJ2-1; CDR3aa: CASSLAESVGNEQFF; CDR3nt: TGTGCCAGCAGCTTGGCAGAGTCCGTCGGCAATGAGCAGTTCTTC
d_gene: TRBD2; abundance: NA; v_gene: TRBV20-1; j_gene: TRBJ2-5; CDR3aa: CSARGAGGGETQYF; CDR3nt: TGCAGTGCTAGAGGAGCGGGAGGGGGAGAGACCCAGTACTTC
d_gene: TRBD2; abundance: NA; v_gene: TRBV14; j_gene: TRBJ2-1; CDR3aa: CASSQDASGFSYNEQFF; CDR3nt: TGTGCCAGCAGCCAAGACGCTAGCGGGTTTTCCTACAATGAGCAGTTCTTC
d_gene: TRBD1; abundance: NA; v_gene: TRBV7-2; j_gene: TRBJ1-5; CDR3aa: CASSPQGQGGQPQHF; CDR3nt: TGTGCCAGCAGCCCACAGGGACAGGGAGGACAGCCCCAGCATTTT
d_gene: TRBD2; abundance: few; v_gene: TRBV20-1; j_gene: TRBJ2-3; CDR3aa: CSARGFRSGSRPDTQYF; CDR3nt: TGCAGTGCTAGAGGATTTAGGAGCGGGAGTCGCCCAGATACGCAGTATTTT
d_gene: NA; abundance: few; v_gene: TRBV9; j_gene: TRBJ2-7; CDR3aa: CASSVAQSTYEQYF; CDR3nt: TGTGCCAGCAGCGTAGCTCAGTCTACCTACGAGCAGTACTTC